These 11 T cell receptor beta chains were all obtained from the same sample, sequenced in a study of human T cells and chemical hapten exposure. From whole blood left unfractionated, total RNA was extracted. TCRdb called the 5' RACE reads again in MiXCR, with one record for every CDR3 protein. The sample contains under 100,000 distinct CDR3 sequences, more than 15% of which appear only once. The receptors derive from a female donor in good health.

The sample holds a few counts of this clonotype. The V and J genes are TRBV12-3 or TRBV12-4 and TRBJ1-1; 7 bases fit TRBD1. The length of the CDR3 is 13 residues. V was pared by 3 bases and J by 7 bases, with 5 bases of the junction left unmatched. The CDR3 bases are TGTGCCAGCAGTTTGAGACAGGGTGGTGAAGCTTTCTTT. This encodes CASSLRQGGEAFF.

V gene TRBV19 combines with J gene TRBJ2-6; D might be TRBD1 (6 bases). Germline CDR1 and CDR2: LNHDA and SQIVND (reference sequence). This CDR3 has 20 residues. The V end was cut by 1 base, the J end by 2 bases, with 21 bases between. The CDR3 reads CASSIGRTDMPFPGANVLTF. The CDR3 DNA reads as TGTGCCAGTAGTATAGGCCGGACAGATATGCCGTTCCCTGGGGCCAACGTCCTGACTTTC. The full variable domain, rest sourced from reference TRBV19 and TRBJ2-6, is DGGITQSPKYLFRKEGQNVTLSCEQNLNHDAMYWYRQDPGQGLRLIYYSQIVNDFQKGDIAEGYSVSREKKESFPLTVTSAQKNPTAFYLCASSIGRTDMPFPGANVLTFGAGSRLTVL.

In this sample, this clonotype turned up a few times. The chain carries TRBV5-1 and TRBJ2-1, with no clear D. The CDR3 contains 16 residues. Germline CDR1 and CDR2: SGHRS and YFSETQ. The germline V and J ends were trimmed by 3 bases and 0 bases, with 13 bases remaining between them. CDR3 DNA: TGCGCCAGCAGCTCTGTTAGCCTCAGCTCCTACAATGAGCAGTTCTTC. This translates into CASSSVSLSSYNEQFF.

The chain joins TRBV7-9 to TRBJ2-7, with 8 positions matching TRBD1. Germline values: CDR1 SEHNR, CDR2 FQNEAQ (reference sequence). CDR3 length: 15 residues. Trimming took 4 bases from V and 4 from J; bases not matched to a gene: 9. The CDR3 sequence is CASSSSTGAKYEQYF. As DNA, the CDR3 is TGTGCCAGCAGCTCTTCGACAGGGGCCAAGTACGAGCAGTACTTC.

This clonotype was detected a few times. J is TRBJ1-6 and V is TRBV4-2, with 7 nucleotides matching TRBD1. Germline lookup yields CDR1 LGHNA and CDR2 YNFKEQ. With 3 bases clipped from V and 6 bases from J, the junction kept 11 bases outside the gene matches. The CDR3 loop spans 17 amino acids. CDR3 sequence (DNA): TGTGCCAGCAGCCATACCAAACAGGGGATCGTTAATTCACCCCTCCACTTT. Its protein is CASSHTKQGIVNSPLHF.

A few counts support this clonotype. The J gene is TRBJ2-3, the V gene TRBV5-6, with 9 bases that match TRBD1. There are 14 residues in the CDR3. Germline-derived CDR1 and CDR2 are SGHDT and YYEEEE. Losses at the gene ends were 3 bases for V and 5 bases for J; bases not matched to a gene: 4. CDR3: CASSSGQGQDTQYF. The CDR3 coding sequence is TGTGCCAGCAGCTCAGGACAGGGGCAAGATACGCAGTATTTT.

V is TRBV12-3 or TRBV12-4 and J is TRBJ1-2; tentative D call: TRBD1 (6 bases). The CDR3 consists of 13 residues. Trimming left V 0 bases short and J 4 bases short, with 6 bases between. CDR3 protein: CASSLAGGYGYTF. CDR3 nucleotide sequence: TGTGCCAGCAGTTTAGCAGGGGGCTATGGCTACACCTTC.

The chain couples TRBV10-3 to TRBJ1-2; D uncertain. The CDR3 runs 13 residues. Germline CDR1 ENHRY, CDR2 SYGVKD. The ends were cut back, 3 bases at V and 6 bases at J, with 11 bases in the middle. The CDR3 reads CAISDGLGDGYTF. As DNA, the CDR3 is TGTGCCATCAGTGACGGCCTTGGCGATGGCTACACCTTC.

This clonotype has more than one count but fewer than ten. The chain carries TRBV5-4 and TRBJ1-6; no reliable D call. Germline assignment: CDR1 SGHNT and CDR2 YYREEE (reference sequence). This CDR3 region has 18 residues. The V end lost 0 bases, the J end lost 6 bases, and 19 bases lay between the germline ends. CDR3 in amino acids: CASSLGTNSGSFNSPLHF. CDR3 bases: TGTGCCAGCAGCTTGGGGACGAACTCGGGGTCGTTTAATTCACCCCTCCACTTT.

This clonotype was seen a single time. The chain couples TRBV28 to TRBJ1-2; TRBD1 matches 9 bases. Trimming at V came to 4 bases and at J to 4 bases, leaving 7 bases not matched to a gene. The germline V gene has CDR1 MDHEN and CDR2 SYDVKM. The CDR3 is 15 amino acids. DNA for the CDR3: TGTGCCAGCAGTTCGTACAGGGGGCTCGGCTATGGCTACACCTTC. Encoded protein: CASSSYRGLGYGYTF.

The table lists this clonotype with a few counts. The V call is TRBV10-3, the J call TRBJ2-3; 7 bases map to TRBD2. Trimming at V came to 3 bases and at J to 4 bases, leaving 7 bases not matched to a gene. The CDR3 is made up of 15 amino acids. Germline assignment: CDR1 ENHRY and CDR2 SYGVKD. The CDR3 here is CAISEGGSQADTQYF. Here the CDR3 DNA reads TGTGCCATCAGTGAAGGCGGGAGTCAAGCAGATACGCAGTATTTT.